Following are 17 T cell receptor beta chains from one sample sequenced in a study of T cell repertoires in cytomegalovirus infection. TCRdb ran MiXCR on the reads and lists one entry per CDR3 protein. This sample has some 700,000 distinct CDR3 sequences, with about a third found just once. Sequenced material: PBMCs. The receptors come from a human donor in good health (CMV status not recorded). Some clones in this sample may be carry-over from other donors' samples.

The V and J genes are TRBV5-1 and TRBJ1-1, with a weak D call TRBD1 (6 bases). The germline gives CDR1 SGHRS, CDR2 YFSETQ. This CDR3 contains 14 residues. V was shortened by 2 bases and J by 1 base, with 9 bases between the two germline ends. The DNA for the CDR3 is TGCGCCAGCAGCTTCCAGGGGAAGAACACTGAAGCTTTCTTT. Encoded protein: CASSFQGKNTEAFF.

This clonotype has a handful of counts. This rearrangement joins TRBV7-9 to TRBJ1-1; TRBD1 is a possible D gene (5 bases). Between the trimmed V and J ends, which lost 4 bases and 1 base, there was a span of 19 bases. The V gene's germline CDR1 is SEHNR and CDR2 FQNEAQ (reference sequence). This CDR3 comprises 17 residues. CDR3 sequence: CASSSFPSGLTNTEAFF. CDR3 DNA: TGTGCCAGCAGCTCGTTCCCTTCGGGACTTACGAACACTGAAGCTTTCTTT.

This clonotype was observed many times. This chain connects TRBV7-6 to TRBJ2-5, with D possibly TRBD1 on 6 matching bases. V lost 5 bases and J 1 base, leaving 11 bases between the germline ends. There are 14 residues in the CDR3. Germline V lookup: CDR1 SGHVS, CDR2 FNYEAQ. CDR3 in amino acids: CASSENRAQETQYF. The CDR3 bases are TGTGCCAGCAGCGAGAACAGGGCCCAAGAGACCCAGTACTTC.

This clonotype was counted between two and nine times. The chain is built from TRBV28 and TRBJ2-4, with 14 bases matching TRBD2. The V gene end was trimmed by 8 bases and the J gene end by 0 bases; junction bases not matched to a gene: 9. The germline V gene has CDR1 MDHEN and CDR2 SYDVKM. The CDR3 is 18 amino acids. The CDR3 DNA sequence: TGTGCCAGCGGTAGACTAGCGGGGGGGTCTAAAGCCAAAAACATTCAGTACTTC. Translation: CASGRLAGGSKAKNIQYF.

On this clonotype itself: A much larger clone sits a single nucleotide away, making a read error possible. This chain uses TRBV7-2 with TRBJ1-2, with a weak D call TRBD1 (5 bases). Germline V CDR1 and CDR2: SGHTA, FQGNSA. This CDR3 is 12 amino acids long. The CDR3 protein is CASSRGGNGSTF. The CDR3 region has the DNA TGTGCCAGCAGCCGTGGGGGGAATGGCTCCACCTTC.

Notes on this clonotype: This may arise from a read error, as a much more abundant clone is one base away. The J gene is TRBJ2-1, the V gene TRBV7-2, with 7 bases identical to TRBD2. The CDR3 is 17 amino acids. V shed 0 bases and J 4 bases; nucleotides not matched to a gene: 9. CDR1 and CDR2 (germline): SGHTA, FQGNSA. CDR3 bases: TGTGCCAGCAGCTTAGCGCTCCCTAGCGGAGGGTACAATGAGCAGTTCTTC. This gives the protein CASSLALPSGGYNEQFF.

The rearrangement links TRBV30 to TRBJ2-5; D is ambiguous. This CDR3 comprises 12 residues. V was shortened by 6 bases and J by 0 bases, with 8 bases between the two germline ends. Germline-derived CDR1 and CDR2 are GTSNPN and SVGIG (reference sequence). CDR3 nucleotide sequence: TGTGCCTGTGGGCGGTACCAAGAGACCCAGTACTTC. Protein product: CACGRYQETQYF.

This clonotype was seen many times. The genes are TRBV11-1 and TRBJ2-3, with 8 bases matching TRBD1. The germline V gene encodes CDR1 SGHAT and CDR2 FQDESV (reference sequence). V lost 6 bases to trimming and J lost 1 base; unmatched junction nucleotides: 9. CDR3 size: 16 residues. CDR3 nucleotide sequence: TGTGCCAGCAGTCTAGCCCAGGGGGCCGGCACAGATACGCAGTATTTT. This codes for CASSLAQGAGTDTQYF.

The rearrangement links TRBV5-6 to TRBJ1-5; D is perhaps TRBD1 (6 bases). CDR1 is SGHDT and CDR2 is YYEEEE in the germline V gene. The V and J ends lost 3 bases and 3 bases respectively, with 13 bases between them. There are 15 residues in the CDR3. The chain's CDR3 is CASSSRGGVNQPQHF. DNA for the CDR3: TGTGCCAGCAGCTCTAGGGGGGGGGTCAATCAGCCCCAGCATTTT.

This clonotype was counted once. The chain is built from TRBV20-1 and TRBJ1-2; 8 positions match TRBD1. The CDR3 contains 13 residues. Trimming removed 6 bases from V and 8 bases from J; junction bases left unmatched: 11. Germline CDR1 DFQATT, CDR2 SNEGSKA (reference sequence). The CDR3 protein is CSAHRQGLVGYTF. The CDR3 DNA is TGCAGTGCCCATAGACAGGGGTTAGTAGGCTACACCTTC.

The chain combines TRBV15 with TRBJ2-3, with D hard to call. CDR1 and CDR2 (germline): LNHNV, YYDKDF (reference sequence). This CDR3 comprises 15 residues. V lost 4 bases to trimming and J lost 4 bases, with 15 bases between them. CDR3 in DNA: TGTGCCACCAGCATGGCCCGCTGGGTCGCAGATACGCAGTATTTT. This encodes CATSMARWVADTQYF.

This clonotype was found many times. This chain joins TRBV7-2 and TRBJ1-1, with TRBD1 identical over 11 bases. CDR3 length: 16 residues. From germline, CDR1 is SGHTA and CDR2 FQGNSA. With V trimmed by 5 bases and J by 2 bases, 7 bases remained unmatched. The CDR3 region has the DNA TGTGCCAGCAGCCAAGTTGGACAGGGGGCTAACACTGAAGCTTTCTTT. Amino acid sequence: CASSQVGQGANTEAFF.

This clonotype was detected many times. This chain links TRBV7-2 with TRBJ1-3; D call uncertain. Germline V gives CDR1 SGHTA, CDR2 FQGNSA. The CDR3 sequence is 15 residues long. Trimming shortened V by 0 bases and J by 0 bases, and 6 bases separated the two germline ends. CDR3: CASSLAGNSGNTIYF. CDR3 nucleotide sequence: TGTGCCAGCAGCTTAGCCGGGAACTCTGGAAACACCATATATTTT. The full variable domain, in which reference TRBV7-2 and TRBJ1-3 provide the parts outside the CDR3, is GAGVSQSPSNKVTEKGKDVELRCDPISGHTALYWYRQSLGQGLEFLIYFQGNSAPDKSGLPSDRFSAERTGGSVSTLTIQRTQQEDSAVYLCASSLAGNSGNTIYFGEGSWLTVV.

This clonotype was observed a handful of times. The rearrangement joins TRBV15 to TRBJ2-7; D might be TRBD1 or TRBD2, each matching 5 bases. Trimming cost V 3 bases and J 4 bases, with 13 bases left between them. Germline assignment: CDR1 LNHNV and CDR2 YYDKDF (reference sequence). CDR3 length: 14 residues. The CDR3 protein is CATSRGPGAYEQYF. The CDR3 bases are TGTGCCACCAGCAGGGGTCCCGGGGCATACGAGCAGTACTTC.

The CDR3 sequence: CASSPASTGQNTEAFF. In DNA, the CDR3 is TGTGCCAGCAGTCCAGCCTCGACCGGGCAAAACACTGAAGCTTTCTTT. The chain links TRBV12-3 or TRBV12-4 to TRBJ1-1; D is uncertain. This CDR3 is 16 amino acids long. Trimming stripped 5 bases from V and 2 bases from J, with 18 bases between.

The rearrangement links TRBV19 to TRBJ2-2, with TRBD2 identical over 7 bases. Germline loops: CDR1 LNHDA, CDR2 SQIVND (reference sequence). After removal of 3 bases from V and 7 bases from J, the junction contained 5 bases not matched to a gene. The CDR3 consists of 14 residues. The CDR3 spells CASSIGGGGGELFF. DNA of the CDR3: TGTGCCAGTAGTATCGGCGGGGGTGGCGGGGAGCTGTTTTTT.

This clonotype was detected a few times. The chain links TRBV6-6 to TRBJ1-5; D is unclear. The germline V and J ends were trimmed by 0 bases and 5 bases, with 17 bases remaining between them. CDR1 is MNHNY, CDR2 SVGAGI, per germline (reference sequence). The CDR3 has 17 residues. The CDR3, as DNA: TGTGCCAGCAGTTACTCGAGTAGGCCGACTCGAGATCAGCCCCAGCATTTT. It is translated as CASSYSSRPTRDQPQHF.